One T cell receptor (beta chain) is described in this entry. From germline, CDR1 is SQVTM and CDR2 ANQGSEA. This CDR3 region has 13 residues. V lost 3 bases to trimming and J lost 0 bases, with 9 bases between them. Clones were read by immunoSEQ multiplex PCR, and TCRdb kept only the in-frame ones, dropping some. The table includes approximately 50,000 clones, around 80% detected once. The sample comes from a study of blood T cell repertoires in COVID-19. Study-wide background: The origin of the acute and convalescent COVID-19 samples was the United States, Italy and Spain.

The chain uses TRBV29-1 and TRBJ2-7, with D perhaps TRBD1 (6 bases). Sequencing was carried out using peripheral blood. The clonotype originates from a man aged 70 or older with acute or convalescent COVID-19. CDR3 amino acids: CSVEDSNSYEQYF. The DNA for the CDR3 is TGCAGCGTTGAGGACAGCAACTCCTACGAGCAGTACTTC.